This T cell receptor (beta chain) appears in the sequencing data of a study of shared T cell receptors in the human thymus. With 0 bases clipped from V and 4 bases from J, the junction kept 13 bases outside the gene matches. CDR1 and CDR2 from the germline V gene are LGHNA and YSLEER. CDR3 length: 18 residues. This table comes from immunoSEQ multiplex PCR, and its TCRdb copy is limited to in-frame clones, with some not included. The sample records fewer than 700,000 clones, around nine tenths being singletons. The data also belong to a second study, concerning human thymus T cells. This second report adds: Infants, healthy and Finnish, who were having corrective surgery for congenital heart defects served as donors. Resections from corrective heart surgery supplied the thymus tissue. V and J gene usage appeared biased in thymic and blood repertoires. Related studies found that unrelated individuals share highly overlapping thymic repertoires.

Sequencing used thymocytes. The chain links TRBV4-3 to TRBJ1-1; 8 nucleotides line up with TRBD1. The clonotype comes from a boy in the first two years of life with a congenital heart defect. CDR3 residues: CASSQDGERQGASTEAFF. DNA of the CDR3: TGCGCCAGCAGCCAAGATGGGGAGAGGCAGGGGGCGAGCACTGAAGCTTTCTTT.